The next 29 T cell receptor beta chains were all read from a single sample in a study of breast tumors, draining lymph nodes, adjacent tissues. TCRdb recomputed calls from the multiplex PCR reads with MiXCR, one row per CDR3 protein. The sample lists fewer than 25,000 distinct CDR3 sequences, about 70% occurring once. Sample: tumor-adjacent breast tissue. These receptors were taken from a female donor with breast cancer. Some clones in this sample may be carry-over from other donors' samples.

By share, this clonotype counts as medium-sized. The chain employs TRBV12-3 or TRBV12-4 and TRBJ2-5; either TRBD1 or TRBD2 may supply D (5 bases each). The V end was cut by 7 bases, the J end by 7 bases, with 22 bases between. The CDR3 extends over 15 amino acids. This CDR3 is CASILSGPRGGTQYF. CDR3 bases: TGTGCCAGCATTCTCTCAGGACCCCGGGGCGGGACCCAGTACTTC.

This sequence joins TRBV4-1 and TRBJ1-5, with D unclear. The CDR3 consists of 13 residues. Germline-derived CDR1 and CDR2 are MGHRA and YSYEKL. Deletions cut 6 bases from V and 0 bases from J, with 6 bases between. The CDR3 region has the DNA TGCGCCAGCAGTGCAGATAGCAATCAGCCCCAGCATTTT. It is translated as CASSADSNQPQHF.

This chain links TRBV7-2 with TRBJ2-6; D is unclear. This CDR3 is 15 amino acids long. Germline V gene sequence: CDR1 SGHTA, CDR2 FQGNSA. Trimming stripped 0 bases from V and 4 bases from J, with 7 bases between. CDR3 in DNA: TGTGCCAGCAGCTTAGCGCCCGGAGGGGCCAACGTCCTGACTTTC. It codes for CASSLAPGGANVLTF.

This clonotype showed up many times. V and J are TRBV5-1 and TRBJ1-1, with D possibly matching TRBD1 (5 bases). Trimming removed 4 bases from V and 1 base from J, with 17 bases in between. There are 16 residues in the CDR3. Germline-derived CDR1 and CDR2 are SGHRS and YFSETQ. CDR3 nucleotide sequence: TGCGCCAGCAGCACAGGTTCTAATTCAGGGAACACTGAAGCTTTCTTT. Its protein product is CASSTGSNSGNTEAFF. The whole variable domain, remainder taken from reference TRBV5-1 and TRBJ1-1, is KAGVTQTPRYLIKTRGQQVTLSCSPISGHRSVSWYQQTPGQGLQFLFEYFSETQRNKGNFPGRFSGRQFSNSRSEMNVSTLELGDSALYLCASSTGSNSGNTEAFFGQGTRLTVV.

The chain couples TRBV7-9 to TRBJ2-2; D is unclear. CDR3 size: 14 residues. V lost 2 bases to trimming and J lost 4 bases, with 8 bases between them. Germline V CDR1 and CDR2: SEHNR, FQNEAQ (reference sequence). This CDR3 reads CASSLQLLTGELFF. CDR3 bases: TGTGCCAGCAGCTTACAGCTCCTCACCGGGGAGCTGTTTTTT. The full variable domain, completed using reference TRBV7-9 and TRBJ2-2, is DTGVSQNPRHKITKRGQNVTFRCDPISEHNRLYWYRQTLGQGPEFLTYFQNEAQLEKSRLLSDRFSAERPKGSFSTLEIQRTEQGDSAMYLCASSLQLLTGELFFGEGSRLTVL.

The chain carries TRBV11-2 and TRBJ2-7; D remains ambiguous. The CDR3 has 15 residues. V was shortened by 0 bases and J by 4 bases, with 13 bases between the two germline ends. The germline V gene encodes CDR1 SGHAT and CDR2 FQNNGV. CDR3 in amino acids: CASSLESAAEYEQYF. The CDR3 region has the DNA TGTGCCAGCAGCTTAGAGTCAGCTGCCGAGTACGAGCAGTACTTC.

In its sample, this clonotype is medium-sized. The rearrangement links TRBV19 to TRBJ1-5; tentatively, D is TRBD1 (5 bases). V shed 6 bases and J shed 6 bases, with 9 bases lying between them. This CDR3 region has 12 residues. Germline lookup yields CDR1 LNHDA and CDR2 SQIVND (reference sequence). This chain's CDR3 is CASSPRGQPQHF. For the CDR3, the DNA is TGTGCCAGTAGCCCGAGGGGTCAGCCCCAGCATTTT.

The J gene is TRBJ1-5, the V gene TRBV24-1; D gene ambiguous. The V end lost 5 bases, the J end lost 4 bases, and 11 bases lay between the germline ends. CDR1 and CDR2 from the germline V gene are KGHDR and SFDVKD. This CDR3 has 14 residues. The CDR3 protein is CATSGGRVNQPQHF. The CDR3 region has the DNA TGTGCCACCAGTGGAGGCCGAGTGAATCAGCCCCAGCATTTT.

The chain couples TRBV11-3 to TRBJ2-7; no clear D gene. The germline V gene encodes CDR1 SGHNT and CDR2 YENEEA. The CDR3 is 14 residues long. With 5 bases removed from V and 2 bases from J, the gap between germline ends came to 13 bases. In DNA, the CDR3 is TGTGCCAGCAGCCCGTTAACCTCAACCTACGAGCAGTACTTC. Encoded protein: CASSPLTSTYEQYF.

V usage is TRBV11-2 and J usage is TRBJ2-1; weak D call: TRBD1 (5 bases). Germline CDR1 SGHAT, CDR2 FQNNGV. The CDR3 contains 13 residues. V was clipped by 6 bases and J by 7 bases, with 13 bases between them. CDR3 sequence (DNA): TGTGCCAGCAGACGTAGACAGCAAAATGAGCAGTTCTTC. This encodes CASRRRQQNEQFF.

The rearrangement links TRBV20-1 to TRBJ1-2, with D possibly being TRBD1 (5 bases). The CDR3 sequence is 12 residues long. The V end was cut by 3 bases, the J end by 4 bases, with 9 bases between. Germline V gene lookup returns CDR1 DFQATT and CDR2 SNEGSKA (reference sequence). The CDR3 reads CSASRAGYGYTF. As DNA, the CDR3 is TGCAGTGCTAGCAGGGCAGGCTATGGCTACACCTTC.

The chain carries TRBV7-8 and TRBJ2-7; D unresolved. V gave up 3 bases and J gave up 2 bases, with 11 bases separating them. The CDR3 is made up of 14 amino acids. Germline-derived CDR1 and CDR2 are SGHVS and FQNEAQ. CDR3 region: CASSLQPTPYEQYF. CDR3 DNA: TGTGCCAGCAGCTTGCAGCCTACCCCCTACGAGCAGTACTTC.

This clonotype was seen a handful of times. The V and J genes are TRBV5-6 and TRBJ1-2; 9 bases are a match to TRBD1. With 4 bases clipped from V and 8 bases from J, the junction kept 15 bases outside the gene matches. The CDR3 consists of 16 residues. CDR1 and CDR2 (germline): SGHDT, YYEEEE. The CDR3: CASSTTGQGLGLGYTF. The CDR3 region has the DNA TGTGCCAGCAGCACAACGGGACAGGGACTTGGCCTAGGCTACACCTTC.

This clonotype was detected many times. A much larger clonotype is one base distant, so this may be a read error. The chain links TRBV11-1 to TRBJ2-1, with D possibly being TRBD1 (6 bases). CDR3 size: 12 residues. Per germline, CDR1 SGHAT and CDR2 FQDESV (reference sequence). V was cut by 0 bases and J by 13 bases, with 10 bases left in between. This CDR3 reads CASSLAAGAQFF. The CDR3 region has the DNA TGTGCCAGCAGCTTAGCGGCAGGGGCACAGTTCTTC.

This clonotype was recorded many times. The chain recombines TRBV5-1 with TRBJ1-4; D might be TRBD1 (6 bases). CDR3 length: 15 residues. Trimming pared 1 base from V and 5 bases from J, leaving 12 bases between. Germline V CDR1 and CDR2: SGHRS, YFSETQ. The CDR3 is CASSLLTGLNEKLFF. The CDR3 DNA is TGCGCCAGCAGCTTGTTGACAGGTTTAAATGAAAAACTGTTTTTT.

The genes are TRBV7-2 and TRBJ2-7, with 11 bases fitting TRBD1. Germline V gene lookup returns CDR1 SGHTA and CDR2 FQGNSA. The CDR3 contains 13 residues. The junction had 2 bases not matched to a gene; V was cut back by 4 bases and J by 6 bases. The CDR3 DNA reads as TGTGCCAGCAGCTACGGGACAGGGGGCGAGCAGTACTTC. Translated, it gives CASSYGTGGEQYF.

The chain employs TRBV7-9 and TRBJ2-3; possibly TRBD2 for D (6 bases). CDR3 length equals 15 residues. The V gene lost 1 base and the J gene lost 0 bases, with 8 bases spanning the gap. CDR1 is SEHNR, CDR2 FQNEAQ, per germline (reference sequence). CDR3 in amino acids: CASSLGGASTDTQYF. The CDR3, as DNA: TGTGCCAGCAGCTTAGGCGGGGCTAGCACAGATACGCAGTATTTT.

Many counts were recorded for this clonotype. Here the CDR3 DNA reads TGCGCCAGCAGCACACCTCGGGGGGTAAACACCCAGTACTTC. This sequence encodes CASSTPRGVNTQYF. V and J are TRBV5-1 and TRBJ2-5; TRBD2 aligns across 7 bases. The V segment lost 4 bases and the J segment 8 bases; nucleotides outside the gene matches: 11. The CDR3 sequence is 14 residues long. The germline V gene encodes CDR1 SGHRS and CDR2 YFSETQ.

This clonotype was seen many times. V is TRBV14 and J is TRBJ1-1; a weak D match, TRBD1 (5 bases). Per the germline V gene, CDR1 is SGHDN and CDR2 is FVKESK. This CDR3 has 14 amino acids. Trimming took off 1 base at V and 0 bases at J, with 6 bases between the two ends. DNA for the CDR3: TGTGCCAGCAGCCAAGCAGGGATGAACACTGAAGCTTTCTTT. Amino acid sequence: CASSQAGMNTEAFF.

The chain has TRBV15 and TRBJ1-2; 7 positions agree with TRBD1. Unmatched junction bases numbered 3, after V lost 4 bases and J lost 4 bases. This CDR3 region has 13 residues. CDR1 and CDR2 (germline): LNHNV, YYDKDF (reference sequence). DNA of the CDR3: TGTGCCACCAGCACGGACAGGTCCTATGGCTACACCTTC. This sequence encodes CATSTDRSYGYTF.

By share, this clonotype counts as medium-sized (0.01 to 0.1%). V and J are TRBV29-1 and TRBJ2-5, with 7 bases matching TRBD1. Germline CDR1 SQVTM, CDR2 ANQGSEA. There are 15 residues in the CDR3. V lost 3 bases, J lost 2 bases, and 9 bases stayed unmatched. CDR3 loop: CSVEGTGAAQETQYF. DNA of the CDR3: TGCAGCGTTGAGGGAACAGGGGCCGCACAAGAGACCCAGTACTTC. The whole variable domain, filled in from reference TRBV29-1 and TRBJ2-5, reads SAVISQKPSRDICQRGTSLTIQCQVDSQVTMMFWYRQQPGQSLTLIATANQGSEATYESGFVIDKFPISRPNLTFSTLTVSNMSPEDSSIYLCSVEGTGAAQETQYFGPGTRLLVL.

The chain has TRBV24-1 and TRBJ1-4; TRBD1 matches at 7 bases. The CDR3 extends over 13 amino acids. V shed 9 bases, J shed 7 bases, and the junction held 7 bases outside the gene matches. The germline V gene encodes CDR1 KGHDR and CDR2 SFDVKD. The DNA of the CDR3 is TGTGCCACCCCCAGGGGGGAGGGTGAAAAACTGTTTTTT. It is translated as CATPRGEGEKLFF.

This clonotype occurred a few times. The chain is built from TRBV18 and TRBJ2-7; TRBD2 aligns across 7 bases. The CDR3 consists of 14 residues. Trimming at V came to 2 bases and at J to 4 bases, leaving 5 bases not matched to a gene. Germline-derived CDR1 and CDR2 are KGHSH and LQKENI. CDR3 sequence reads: CASSPSGTEYEQYF. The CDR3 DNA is TGTGCCAGCTCACCAAGCGGGACGGAATACGAGCAGTACTTC.

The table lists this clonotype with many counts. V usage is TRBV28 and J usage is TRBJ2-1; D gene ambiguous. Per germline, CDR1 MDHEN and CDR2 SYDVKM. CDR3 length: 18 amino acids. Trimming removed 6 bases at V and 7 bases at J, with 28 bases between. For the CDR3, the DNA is TGTGCCAGCAGACCCTTCCCTCTTGGACCCGGGTTGGAAAATGAGCAGTTCTTC. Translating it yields CASRPFPLGPGLENEQFF.

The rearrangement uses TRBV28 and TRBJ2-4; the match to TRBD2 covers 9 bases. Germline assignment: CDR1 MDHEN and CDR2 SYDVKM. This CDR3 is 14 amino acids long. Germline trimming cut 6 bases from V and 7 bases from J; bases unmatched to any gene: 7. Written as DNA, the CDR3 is TGTGCCAGCAGCGGGACTAGCTTATGGAACATTCAGTACTTC. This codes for CASSGTSLWNIQYF.

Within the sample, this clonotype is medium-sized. The CDR3 DNA reads as TGTGCCAGCACGAAAGGCCAAAATAGCAATCAGCCCCAGCATTTT. It specifies CASTKGQNSNQPQHF. V is TRBV2 and J is TRBJ1-5; unclear D gene. Germline V lookup: CDR1 SNHLY, CDR2 FYNNEI. Deletions cut 7 bases from V and 0 bases from J, with 13 bases between. This CDR3 is 15 amino acids long.

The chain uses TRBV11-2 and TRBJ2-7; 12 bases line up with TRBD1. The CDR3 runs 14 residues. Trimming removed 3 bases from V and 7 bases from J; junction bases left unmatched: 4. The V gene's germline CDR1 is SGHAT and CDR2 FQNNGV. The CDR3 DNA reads TGTGCCAGCAGCTTGGGACAGGGGGCGAAGGAGCAGTACGTC. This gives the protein CASSLGQGAKEQYV.

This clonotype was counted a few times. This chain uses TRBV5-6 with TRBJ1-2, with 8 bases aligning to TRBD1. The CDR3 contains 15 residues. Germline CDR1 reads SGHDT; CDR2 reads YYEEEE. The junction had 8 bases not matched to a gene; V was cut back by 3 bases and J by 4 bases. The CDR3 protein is CASSYGTGPFYGYTF. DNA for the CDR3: TGTGCCAGCAGCTACGGGACAGGACCTTTCTATGGCTACACCTTC.

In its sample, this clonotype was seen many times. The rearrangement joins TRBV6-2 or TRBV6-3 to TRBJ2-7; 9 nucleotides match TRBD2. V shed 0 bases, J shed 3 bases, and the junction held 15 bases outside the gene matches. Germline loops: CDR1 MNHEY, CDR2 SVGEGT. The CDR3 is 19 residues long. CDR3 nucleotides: TGTGCCAGCAGTTACTCATTGGTAGCGGGAGACGTAAGTTACTACGAGCAGTACTTC. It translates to CASSYSLVAGDVSYYEQYF.